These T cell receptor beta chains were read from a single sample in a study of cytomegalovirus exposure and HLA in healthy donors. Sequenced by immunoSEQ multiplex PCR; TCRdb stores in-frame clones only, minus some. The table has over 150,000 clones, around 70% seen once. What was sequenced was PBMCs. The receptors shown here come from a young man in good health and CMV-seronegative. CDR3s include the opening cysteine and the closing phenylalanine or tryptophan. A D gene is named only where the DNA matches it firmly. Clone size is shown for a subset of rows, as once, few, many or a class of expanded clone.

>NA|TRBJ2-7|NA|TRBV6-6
CASSVGGYEQYF
TGTGCCAGCAGCGTAGGGGGATACGAGCAGTACTTC
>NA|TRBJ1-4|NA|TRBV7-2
CASSPTGNEKLFF
TGTGCCAGCAGCCCCACGGGTAATGAAAAACTGTTTTTT
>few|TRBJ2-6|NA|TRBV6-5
CASSYSIWPGANVLTF
TGTGCCAGCAGTTACTCGATTTGGCCTGGGGCCAACGTCCTGACTTTC
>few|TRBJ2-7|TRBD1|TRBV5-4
CASSDGQGTYEQYF
TGTGCCAGCAGCGACGGACAGGGGACCTACGAGCAGTACTTC
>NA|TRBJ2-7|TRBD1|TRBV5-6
CASSLGQGGYEQYF
TGTGCCAGCAGCTTGGGACAGGGTGGCTACGAGCAGTACTTC
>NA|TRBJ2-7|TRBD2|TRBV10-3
CATLKSGALYEQYF
TGTGCCACGCTGAAGAGCGGGGCCCTCTACGAGCAGTACTTC
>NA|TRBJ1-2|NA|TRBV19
CASSSDRYGYPF
TGTGCCAGTAGTTCCGACAGATATGGCTACCCCTTC
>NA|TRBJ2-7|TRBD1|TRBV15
CATSRRETGSEQYF
TGTGCCACCAGCAGAAGAGAGACAGGGAGCGAGCAGTACTTC
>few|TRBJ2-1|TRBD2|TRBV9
CASSGGGAGGNEQFF
TGTGCCAGCAGCGGGGGGGGAGCGGGGGGCAATGAGCAGTTCTTC
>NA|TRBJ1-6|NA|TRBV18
CASSQQGRNSPLHF
TGTGCCAGCTCGCAACAGGGCCGAAATTCACCCCTCCACTTT
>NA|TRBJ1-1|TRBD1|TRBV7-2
CASSLGQGALGTEAFF
TGTGCCAGCAGCTTAGGGCAGGGGGCCCTAGGAACTGAAGCTTTCTTT
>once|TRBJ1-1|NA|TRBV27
CASSFKGVPEAFF
TGTGCCAGCAGTTTCAAGGGGGTGCCTGAAGCTTTCTTT
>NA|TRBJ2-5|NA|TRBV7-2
CASSLVEGALETQYF
TGTGCCAGCAGCTTAGTGGAGGGGGCCCTAGAGACCCAGTACTTC
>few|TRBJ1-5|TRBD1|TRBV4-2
CASSQVPPGGTAASNQPQHF
TGTGCCAGCAGCCAAGTCCCCCCGGGAGGGACAGCGGCCAGCAATCAGCCCCAGCATTTT
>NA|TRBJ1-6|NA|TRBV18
CASSPRELNSPLHF
TGTGCCAGCTCACCCCGGGAACTAAATTCACCCCTCCACTTT
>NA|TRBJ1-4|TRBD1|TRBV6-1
CASRAGTGGEKLFF
TGTGCCAGCAGAGCCGGGACAGGGGGAGAAAAACTGTTTTTT
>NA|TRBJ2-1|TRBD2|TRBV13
CASSLQRLAGGEQFF
TGTGCCAGCAGCTTACAGCGACTAGCGGGGGGTGAGCAGTTCTTC
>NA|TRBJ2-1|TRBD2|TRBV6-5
CASIAGGVINEQFF
TGTGCCAGCATAGCGGGGGGCGTTATAAATGAGCAGTTCTTC
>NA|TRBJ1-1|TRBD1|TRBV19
CASSVDRDTAEAFF
TGTGCCAGTAGCGTAGACAGGGACACGGCTGAAGCTTTCTTT
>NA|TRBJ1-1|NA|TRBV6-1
CANAPSGGTEAFF
TGTGCCAACGCCCCATCTGGAGGTACTGAAGCTTTCTTT
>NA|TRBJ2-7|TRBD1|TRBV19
CASSMGQGYEQYF
TGTGCCAGTAGTATGGGACAGGGCTACGAGCAGTACTTC
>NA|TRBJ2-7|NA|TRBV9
CASSVGGLSYEQYF
TGTGCCAGCAGCGTAGGCGGACTCTCCTACGAGCAGTACTTC
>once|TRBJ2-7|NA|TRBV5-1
CASSLDTEQYF
TGCGCCAGCAGCTTGGACACCGAGCAGTACTTC
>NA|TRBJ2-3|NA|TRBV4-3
CASSLGTGDTDTQYF
TGCGCCAGCAGCCTAGGAACGGGGGACACAGATACGCAGTATTTT
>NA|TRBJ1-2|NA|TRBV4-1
CASSLGPRQNYGYPF
TGCGCCAGCAGCCTAGGTCCAAGGCAGAACTATGGCTACCCCTTC
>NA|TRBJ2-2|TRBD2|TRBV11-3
CASSPLGGAGGELFF
TGTGCCTCTTCCCCGCTCGGGGGGGCGGGCGGGGAGCTGTTTTTT
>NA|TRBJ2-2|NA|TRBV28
CASRETGELFF
TGTGCCAGCAGAGAGACCGGGGAGCTGTTTTTT
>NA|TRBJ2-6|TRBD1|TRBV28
CASTGERDSRLSGANVLTF
TGTGCCAGCACCGGAGAAAGGGACAGTAGACTGTCTGGGGCCAACGTCCTGACTTTC
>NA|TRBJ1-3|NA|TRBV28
CASSPHGNTIYF
TGTGCCAGCAGCCCCCATGGAAACACCATATATTTT
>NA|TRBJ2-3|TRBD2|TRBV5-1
CASGPGGSTDTQYF
TGCGCCAGCGGCCCCGGGGGGTCCACAGATACGCAGTATTTT
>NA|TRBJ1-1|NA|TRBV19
CASSIGGGGTEAFF
TGTGCCAGTAGTATCGGTGGGGGGGGCACTGAAGCTTTCTTT
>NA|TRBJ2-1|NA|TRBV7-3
CASSPPGGLYNEQFF
TGTGCCAGCAGCCCCCCCGGGGGGCTCTACAATGAGCAGTTCTTC
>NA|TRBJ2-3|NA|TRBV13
CASTPPSGSTDTQYF
TGTGCCAGCACACCCCCGTCGGGAAGCACAGATACGCAGTATTTT
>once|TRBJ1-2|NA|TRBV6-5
CASSHGQTGYTF
TGTGCCAGCAGTCACGGACAGACTGGCTACACCTTC
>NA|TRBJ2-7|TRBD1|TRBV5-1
CASSKDRGPEQYF
TGCGCCAGCAGCAAGGACAGGGGTCCCGAGCAGTACTTC
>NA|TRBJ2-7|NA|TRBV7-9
CASIPPGQKPYEQYF
TGTGCCAGCATTCCCCCGGGACAAAAACCCTACGAGCAGTACTTC
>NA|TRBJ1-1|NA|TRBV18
CASSTGTREAFF
TGTGCCAGCTCAACCGGGACACGTGAAGCTTTCTTT
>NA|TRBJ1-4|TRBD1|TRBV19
CASSITTGSDEKLFF
TGTGCCAGTAGTATAACGACAGGGAGCGATGAAAAACTGTTTTTT
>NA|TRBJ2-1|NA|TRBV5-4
CASSLVWGGAGNEQFF
TGTGCCAGCAGCTTGGTGTGGGGGGGGGCGGGCAATGAGCAGTTCTTC
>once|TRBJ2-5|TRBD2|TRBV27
CASRGLLAGGEETQYF
TGTGCCAGCAGGGGCTTACTAGCGGGGGGAGAAGAGACCCAGTACTTC
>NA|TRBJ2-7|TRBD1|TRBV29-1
CSVDRTGSYEQYF
TGCAGCGTTGACCGGACAGGGAGTTACGAGCAGTACTTC
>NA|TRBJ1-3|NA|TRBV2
CASTAGYSGNTIYF
TGTGCCAGCACCGCAGGGTATTCTGGAAACACCATATATTTT
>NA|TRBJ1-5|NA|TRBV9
CASSVAPGGNQPQHF
TGTGCCAGCAGCGTAGCTCCAGGGGGCAATCAGCCCCAGCATTTT
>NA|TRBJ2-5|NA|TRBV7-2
CASSLEWGRGETQYF
TGTGCCAGCAGCTTAGAGTGGGGTAGGGGGGAGACCCAGTACTTC
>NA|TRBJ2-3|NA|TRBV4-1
CASRTGPASTDTQYF
TGCGCCAGTCGTACAGGACCGGCTAGCACAGATACGCAGTATTTT
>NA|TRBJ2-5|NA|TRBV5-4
CASSLDRGAGETQYF
TGTGCCAGCAGCTTGGATCGGGGGGCAGGAGAGACCCAGTACTTC
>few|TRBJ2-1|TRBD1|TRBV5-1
CASSFAGTGARAEQFF
TGCGCCAGCAGCTTTGCCGGGACAGGGGCACGTGCTGAGCAGTTCTTC
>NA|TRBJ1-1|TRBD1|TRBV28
CASSPPDRGEAFF
TGTGCCAGCAGTCCTCCGGACAGGGGTGAAGCTTTCTTT
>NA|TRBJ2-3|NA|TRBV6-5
CASGLEQGDTQYF
TGTGCCAGCGGGCTCGAGCAGGGAGATACGCAGTATTTT
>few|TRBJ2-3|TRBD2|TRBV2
CASSESIGLVYTPREDTQYF
TGTGCCAGCAGTGAAAGTATCGGACTAGTTTATACCCCCAGGGAAGATACGCAGTATTTT
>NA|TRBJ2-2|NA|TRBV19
CASSTAGAYSGELFF
TGTGCCAGTAGTACGGCAGGGGCGTATTCCGGGGAGCTGTTTTTT
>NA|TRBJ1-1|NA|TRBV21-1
CASHTRGNTEAFF
TGTGCCAGCCATACCAGGGGGAACACTGAAGCTTTCTTT
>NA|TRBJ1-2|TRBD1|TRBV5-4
CASSGTGDYGYTF
TGTGCCAGCAGCGGGACAGGGGACTATGGCTACACCTTC